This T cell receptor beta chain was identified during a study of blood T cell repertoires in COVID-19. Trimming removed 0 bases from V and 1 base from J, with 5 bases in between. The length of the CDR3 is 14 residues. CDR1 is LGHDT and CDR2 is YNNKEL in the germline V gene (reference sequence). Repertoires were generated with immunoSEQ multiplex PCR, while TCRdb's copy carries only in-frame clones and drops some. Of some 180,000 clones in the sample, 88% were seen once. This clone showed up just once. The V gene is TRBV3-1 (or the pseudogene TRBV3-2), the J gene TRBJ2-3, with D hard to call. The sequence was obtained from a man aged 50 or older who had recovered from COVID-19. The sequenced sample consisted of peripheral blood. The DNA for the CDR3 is TGTGCCAGCAGCCAAGAGCCAGGCACAGATACGCAGTATTTT. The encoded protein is CASSQEPGTDTQYF.